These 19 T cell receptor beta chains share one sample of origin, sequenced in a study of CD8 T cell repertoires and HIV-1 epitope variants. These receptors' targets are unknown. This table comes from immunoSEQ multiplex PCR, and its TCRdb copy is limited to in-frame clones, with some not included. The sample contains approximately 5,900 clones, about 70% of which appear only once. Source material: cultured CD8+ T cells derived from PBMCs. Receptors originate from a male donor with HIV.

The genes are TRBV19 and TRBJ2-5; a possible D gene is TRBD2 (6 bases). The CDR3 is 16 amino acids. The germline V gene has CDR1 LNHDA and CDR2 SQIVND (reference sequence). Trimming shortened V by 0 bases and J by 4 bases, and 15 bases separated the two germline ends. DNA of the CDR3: TGTGCCAGTAGTATAGACTCAAGGGGACTGGCAGAGACCCAGTACTTC. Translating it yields CASSIDSRGLAETQYF.

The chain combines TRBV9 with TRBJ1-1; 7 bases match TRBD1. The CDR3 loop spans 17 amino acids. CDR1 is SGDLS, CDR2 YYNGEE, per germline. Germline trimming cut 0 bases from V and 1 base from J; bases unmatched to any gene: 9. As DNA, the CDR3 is TGTGCCAGCAGCGTAGCTGACGGGAGGGACAGGAACACTGAAGCTTTCTTT. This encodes CASSVADGRDRNTEAFF.

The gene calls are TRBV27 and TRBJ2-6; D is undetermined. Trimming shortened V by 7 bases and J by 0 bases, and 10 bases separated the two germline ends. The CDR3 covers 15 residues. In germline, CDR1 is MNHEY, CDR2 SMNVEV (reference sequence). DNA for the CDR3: TGTGCCAGCACCCCCGGGCTCTCTGGGGCCAACGTCCTGACTTTC. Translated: CASTPGLSGANVLTF.

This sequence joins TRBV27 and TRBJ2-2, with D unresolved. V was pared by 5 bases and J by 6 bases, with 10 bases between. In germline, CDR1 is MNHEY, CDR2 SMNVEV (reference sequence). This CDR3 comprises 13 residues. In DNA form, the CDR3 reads TGTGCCAGCAGTAGGCAGGACCCCGGGGAGCTGTTTTTT. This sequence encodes CASSRQDPGELFF.

The CDR3 region is CASSLAGQSYNEQFF. The CDR3, as DNA: TGTGCCAGCAGCTTAGCCGGACAGAGCTACAATGAGCAGTTCTTC. The chain recombines TRBV11-1 with TRBJ2-1, with D tentatively TRBD1 (6 bases). Per the germline V gene, CDR1 is SGHAT and CDR2 is FQDESV (reference sequence). V lost 0 bases, J lost 3 bases, and 9 bases lay in between. The CDR3 covers 15 residues.

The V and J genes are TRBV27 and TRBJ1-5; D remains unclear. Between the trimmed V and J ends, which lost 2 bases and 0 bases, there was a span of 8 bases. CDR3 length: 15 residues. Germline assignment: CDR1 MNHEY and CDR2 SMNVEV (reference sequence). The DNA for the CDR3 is TGTGCCAGCAGTTTAGACGGAGATAGCAATCAGCCCCAGCATTTT. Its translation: CASSLDGDSNQPQHF.

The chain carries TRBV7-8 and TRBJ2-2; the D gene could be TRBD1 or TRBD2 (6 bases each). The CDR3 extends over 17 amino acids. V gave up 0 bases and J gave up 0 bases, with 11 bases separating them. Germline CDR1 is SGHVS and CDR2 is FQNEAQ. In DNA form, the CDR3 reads TGTGCCAGCAGCTTAGCCGGGGGACATCCGAACACCGGGGAGCTGTTTTTT. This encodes CASSLAGGHPNTGELFF.

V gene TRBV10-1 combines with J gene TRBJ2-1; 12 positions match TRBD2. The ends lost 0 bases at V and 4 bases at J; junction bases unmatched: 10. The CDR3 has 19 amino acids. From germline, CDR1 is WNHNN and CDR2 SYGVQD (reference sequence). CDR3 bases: TGCGCCAGCAGTGAGTCTATCCGACTAGCGGGAGTGGAATACAATGAGCAGTTCTTC. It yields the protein CASSESIRLAGVEYNEQFF.

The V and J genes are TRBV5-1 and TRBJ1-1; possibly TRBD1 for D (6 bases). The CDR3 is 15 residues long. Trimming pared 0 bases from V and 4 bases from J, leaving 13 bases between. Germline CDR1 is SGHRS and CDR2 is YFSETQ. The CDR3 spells CASSLALGAGTEAFF. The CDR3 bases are TGCGCCAGCAGCTTGGCTCTGGGGGCAGGCACTGAAGCTTTCTTT.

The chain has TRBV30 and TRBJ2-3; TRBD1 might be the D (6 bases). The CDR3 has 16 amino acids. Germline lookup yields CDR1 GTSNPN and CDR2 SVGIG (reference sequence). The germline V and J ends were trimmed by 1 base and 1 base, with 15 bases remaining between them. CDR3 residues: CAWSDGTRGGTDTQYF. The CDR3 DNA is TGTGCCTGGAGTGACGGGACACGGGGAGGCACAGATACGCAGTATTTT.

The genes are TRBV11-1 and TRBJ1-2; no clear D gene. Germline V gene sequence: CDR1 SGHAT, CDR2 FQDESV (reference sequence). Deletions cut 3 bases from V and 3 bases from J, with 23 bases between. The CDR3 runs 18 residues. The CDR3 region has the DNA TGTGCCAGCAGCTTTCGGACGGGCGGAGGCGGAGTAGACTATGGCTACACCTTC. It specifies CASSFRTGGGGVDYGYTF.

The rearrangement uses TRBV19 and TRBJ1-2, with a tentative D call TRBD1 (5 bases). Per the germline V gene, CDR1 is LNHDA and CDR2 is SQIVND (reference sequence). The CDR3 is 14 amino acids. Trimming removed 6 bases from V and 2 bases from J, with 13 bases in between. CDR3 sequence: CASSPRAYNYGYTF. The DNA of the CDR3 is TGTGCCAGTAGCCCCAGGGCATACAACTATGGCTACACCTTC.

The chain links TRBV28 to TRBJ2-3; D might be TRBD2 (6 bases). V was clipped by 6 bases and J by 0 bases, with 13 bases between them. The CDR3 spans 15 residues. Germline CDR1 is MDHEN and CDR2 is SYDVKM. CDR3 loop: CASRPGTYSTDTQYF. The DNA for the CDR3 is TGTGCCAGCAGACCAGGGACTTATAGCACAGATACGCAGTATTTT.

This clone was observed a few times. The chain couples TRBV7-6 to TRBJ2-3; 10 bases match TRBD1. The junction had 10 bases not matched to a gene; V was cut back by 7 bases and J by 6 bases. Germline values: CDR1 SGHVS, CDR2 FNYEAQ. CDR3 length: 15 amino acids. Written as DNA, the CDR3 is TGTGCCAGCACCACGCGACAGGGGGCGACGGATACGCAGTATTTT. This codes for CASTTRQGATDTQYF. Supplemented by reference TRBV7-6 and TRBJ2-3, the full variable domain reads GAGVSQSPRYKVTKRGQDVALRCDPISGHVSLYWYRQALGQGPEFLTYFNYEAQQDKSGLPNDRFSAERPEGSISTLTIQRTEQRDSAMYRCASTTRQGATDTQYFGPGTRLTVL.

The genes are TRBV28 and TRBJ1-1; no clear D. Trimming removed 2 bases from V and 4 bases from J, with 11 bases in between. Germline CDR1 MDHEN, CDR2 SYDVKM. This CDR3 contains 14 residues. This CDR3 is CASSLAGGSTEAFF. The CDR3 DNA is TGTGCCAGCAGTTTAGCAGGTGGGAGCACTGAAGCTTTCTTT.

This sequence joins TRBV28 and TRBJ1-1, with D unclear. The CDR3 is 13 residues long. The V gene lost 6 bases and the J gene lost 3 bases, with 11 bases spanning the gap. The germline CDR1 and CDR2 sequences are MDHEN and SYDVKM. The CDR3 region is CASSPSGYTEAFF. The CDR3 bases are TGTGCCAGCAGCCCCTCTGGGTACACTGAAGCTTTCTTT.

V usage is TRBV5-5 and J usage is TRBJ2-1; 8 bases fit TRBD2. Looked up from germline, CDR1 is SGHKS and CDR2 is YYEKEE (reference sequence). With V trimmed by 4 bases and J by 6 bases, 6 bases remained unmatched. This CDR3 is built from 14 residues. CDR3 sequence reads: CASSPWTSPNEQFF. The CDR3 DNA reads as TGTGCCAGCAGCCCCTGGACTAGCCCCAATGAGCAGTTCTTC.

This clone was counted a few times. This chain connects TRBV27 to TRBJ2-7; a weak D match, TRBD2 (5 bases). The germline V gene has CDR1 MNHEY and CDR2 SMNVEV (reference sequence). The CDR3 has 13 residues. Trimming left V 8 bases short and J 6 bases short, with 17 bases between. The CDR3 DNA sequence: TGTGCCAGCGGTAACTGGCCTGCGGGCGAGCAGTACTTC. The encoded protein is CASGNWPAGEQYF.

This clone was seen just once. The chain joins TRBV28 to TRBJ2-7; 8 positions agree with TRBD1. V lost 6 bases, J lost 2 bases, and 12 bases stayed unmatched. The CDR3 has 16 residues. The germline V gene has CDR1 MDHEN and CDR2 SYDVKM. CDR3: CASSQSRDRRTYEQYF. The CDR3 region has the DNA TGTGCCAGCAGCCAATCCCGGGACAGGCGTACCTACGAGCAGTACTTC.